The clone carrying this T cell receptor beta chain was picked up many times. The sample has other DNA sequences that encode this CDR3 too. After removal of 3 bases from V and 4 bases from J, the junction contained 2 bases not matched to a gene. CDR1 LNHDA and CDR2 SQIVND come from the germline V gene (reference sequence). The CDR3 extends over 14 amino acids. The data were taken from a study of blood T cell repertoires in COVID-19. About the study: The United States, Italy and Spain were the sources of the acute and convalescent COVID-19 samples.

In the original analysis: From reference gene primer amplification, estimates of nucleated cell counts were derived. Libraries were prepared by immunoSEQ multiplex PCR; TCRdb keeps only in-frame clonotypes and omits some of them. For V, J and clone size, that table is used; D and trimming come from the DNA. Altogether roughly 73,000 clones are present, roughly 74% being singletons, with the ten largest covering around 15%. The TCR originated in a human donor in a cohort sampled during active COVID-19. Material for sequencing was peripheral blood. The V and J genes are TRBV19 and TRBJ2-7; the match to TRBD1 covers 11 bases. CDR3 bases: TGTGCCAGTAGTATCGGGACAGGGGGGTACGAGCAGTACTTC. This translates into CASSIGTGGYEQYF. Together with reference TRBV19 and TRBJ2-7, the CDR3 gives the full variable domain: DGGITQSPKYLFRKEGQNVTLSCEQNLNHDAMYWYRQDPGQGLRLIYYSQIVNDFQKGDIAEGYSVSREKKESFPLTVTSAQKNPTAFYLCASSIGTGGYEQYFGPGTRLTVT.